The entry that follows covers one T cell receptor (beta chain) sequence. This sample is drawn from a study of PD-L1 blockade in urothelial cancer. Trimming took 4 bases from V and 3 from J; bases not matched to a gene: 3. This CDR3 contains 15 residues. The V gene's germline CDR1 is SGHNT and CDR2 YYREEE (reference sequence). Sequenced by immunoSEQ multiplex PCR; TCRdb stores in-frame clones only, minus some. Seen here are approximately 110,000 clones, over 75% observed once, and the top ten hold more than 2%. The chain links TRBV5-4 to TRBJ2-3, with 12 bases aligning to TRBD2. This receptor was identified in a man aged 45 to 65 with urothelial cancer. The sample here was PBMCs, taken around atezolizumab (anti-PD-L1) treatment. The CDR3 sequence is CASSRGLAGTDTQYF. The CDR3 DNA follows: TGTGCCAGCAGCCGAGGACTAGCGGGAACAGATACGCAGTATTTT.